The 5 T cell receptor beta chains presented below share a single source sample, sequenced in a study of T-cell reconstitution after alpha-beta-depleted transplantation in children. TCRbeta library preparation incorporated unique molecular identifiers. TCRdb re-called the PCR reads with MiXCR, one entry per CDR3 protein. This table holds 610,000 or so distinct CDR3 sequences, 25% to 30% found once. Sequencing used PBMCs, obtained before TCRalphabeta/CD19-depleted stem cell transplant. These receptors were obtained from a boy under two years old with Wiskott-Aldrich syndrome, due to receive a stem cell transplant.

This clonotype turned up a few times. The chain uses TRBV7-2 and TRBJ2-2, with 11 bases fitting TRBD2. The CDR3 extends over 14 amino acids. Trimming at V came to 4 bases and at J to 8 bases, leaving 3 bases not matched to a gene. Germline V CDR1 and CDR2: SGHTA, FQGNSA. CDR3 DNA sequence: TGTGCCAGCAGCTCACGACTAGCGGGAGGGGAGCTGTTTTTT. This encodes CASSSRLAGGELFF.

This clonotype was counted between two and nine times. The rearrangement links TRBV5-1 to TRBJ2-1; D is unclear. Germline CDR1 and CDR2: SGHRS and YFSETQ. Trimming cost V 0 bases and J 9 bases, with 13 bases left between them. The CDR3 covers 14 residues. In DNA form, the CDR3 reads TGCGCCAGCAGCTTGGTGTTGGGTTTAAGTGAGCAGTTCTTC. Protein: CASSLVLGLSEQFF. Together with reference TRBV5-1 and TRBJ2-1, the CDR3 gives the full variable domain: KAGVTQTPRYLIKTRGQQVTLSCSPISGHRSVSWYQQTPGQGLQFLFEYFSETQRNKGNFPGRFSGRQFSNSRSEMNVSTLELGDSALYLCASSLVLGLSEQFFGPGTRLTVL.

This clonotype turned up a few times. The CDR3 protein is CSTTGNGYTF. In DNA form, the CDR3 reads TGCAGCACTACAGGGAATGGCTACACCTTC. V and J are TRBV29-1 and TRBJ1-2; D is perhaps TRBD1 (6 bases). This CDR3 is 10 amino acids long. V lost 8 bases and J lost 6, with 10 bases in between. CDR1 and CDR2 (germline): SQVTM, ANQGSEA.

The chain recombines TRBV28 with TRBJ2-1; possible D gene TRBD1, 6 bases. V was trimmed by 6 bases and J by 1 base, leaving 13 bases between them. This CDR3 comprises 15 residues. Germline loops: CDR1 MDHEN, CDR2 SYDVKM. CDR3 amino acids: CASSTPRGSYNEQFF. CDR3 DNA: TGTGCCAGCAGCACCCCTAGGGGGTCCTACAATGAGCAGTTCTTC.

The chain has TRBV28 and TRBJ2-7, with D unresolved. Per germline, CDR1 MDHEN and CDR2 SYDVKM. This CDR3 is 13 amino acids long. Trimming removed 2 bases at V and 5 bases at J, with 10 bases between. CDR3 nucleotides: TGTGCCAGCAGTTTAAGGAATGAACACGAGCAGTACTTC. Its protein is CASSLRNEHEQYF.